Shown below are 9 T cell receptor beta chains from a single sample sequenced in a study of blood T cell repertoires in COVID-19. Profiled with immunoSEQ multiplex PCR; TCRdb holds only in-frame clones, not every one. The repertoire holds about 220,000 clones, with 86% as singletons. Sequenced input: PBMCs or T cells enriched from blood (not recorded which). These receptor sequences come from a middle-aged woman with acute COVID-19.

The chain uses TRBV19 and TRBJ2-6; D not certain. Per germline, CDR1 LNHDA and CDR2 SQIVND (reference sequence). The CDR3 totals 13 residues. Trimming pared 6 bases from V and 0 bases from J, leaving 3 bases between. This CDR3 reads CASRLSGANVLTF. CDR3 DNA sequence: TGTGCCAGTAGACTCTCTGGGGCCAACGTCCTGACTTTC.

J is TRBJ2-7 and V is TRBV4-2; the match to TRBD2 covers 13 bases. Unmatched junction bases numbered 2, after V lost 3 bases and J lost 3 bases. Per the germline V gene, CDR1 is LGHNA and CDR2 is YNFKEQ. The CDR3 extends over 15 amino acids. The DNA for the CDR3 is TGTGCCAGCAGCCAGAGGACTAGCGGGGGCTACGAGCAGTACGTC. It is translated as CASSQRTSGGYEQYV.

The chain couples TRBV7-9 to TRBJ1-2; 7 nucleotides align to TRBD1. The germline V gene encodes CDR1 SEHNR and CDR2 FQNEAQ (reference sequence). Trimming at V came to 3 bases and at J to 6 bases, leaving 7 bases not matched to a gene. The CDR3 extends over 14 amino acids. The CDR3 bases are TGTGCCAGCAGCTTGGGACAGACCTCCGATGGCTACACCTTC. It yields the protein CASSLGQTSDGYTF.

The chain uses TRBV11-3 and TRBJ1-2; 9 bases are shared with TRBD1. V dropped 0 bases and J dropped 4; count of bases not matched to a gene: 12. This CDR3 region has 18 residues. Germline V gene sequence: CDR1 SGHNT, CDR2 YENEEA. CDR3 region: CASSLEPGQGFGGYGYTF. In DNA form, the CDR3 reads TGTGCCAGCAGCTTAGAACCGGGACAGGGATTTGGCGGCTATGGCTACACCTTC.

The chain employs TRBV5-1 and TRBJ2-1; D is possibly TRBD1 (6 bases). The CDR3 loop spans 14 amino acids. V lost 0 bases to trimming and J lost 4 bases, with 8 bases between them. From germline, CDR1 is SGHRS and CDR2 YFSETQ. CDR3 amino acids: CASSLGQVYNEQFF. CDR3 DNA: TGCGCCAGCAGCTTGGGACAGGTTTACAATGAGCAGTTCTTC.

V is TRBV3-1 (or the pseudogene TRBV3-2) and J is TRBJ2-7, with 9 bases that match TRBD1. The CDR3 runs to 16 residues. Per the germline V gene, CDR1 is LGHDT and CDR2 is YNNKEL (reference sequence). J gave up 3 bases and V 1 base, and 7 bases lay outside the gene matches. In DNA, the CDR3 is TGTGCCAGCAGCCAAGGCGCCGGGACAGGGTGCTACGAGCAGTACTTC. Protein product: CASSQGAGTGCYEQYF.

The chain has TRBV5-1 and TRBJ2-1, with D possibly being TRBD1 (5 bases). Germline CDR1 reads SGHRS; CDR2 reads YFSETQ. The CDR3 is made up of 15 amino acids. V was trimmed by 3 bases and J by 5 bases, leaving 15 bases between them. The CDR3 sequence: CASSSLLGRDNEQFF. CDR3 in DNA: TGCGCCAGCAGCTCACTGCTGGGCAGGGACAATGAGCAGTTCTTC.

The chain recombines TRBV2 with TRBJ2-3, with D perhaps TRBD1 (5 bases). From germline, CDR1 is SNHLY and CDR2 FYNNEI. This CDR3 has 14 amino acids. The V and J ends lost 0 bases and 5 bases respectively, with 9 bases between them. DNA of the CDR3: TGTGCCAGCAGTGAAGCGGCCAGGGTAGATACGCAGTATTTT. It codes for CASSEAARVDTQYF.

The chain carries TRBV13 and TRBJ1-1; D call uncertain. Trimming removed 0 bases at V and 0 bases at J, with 11 bases between. Germline V gene lookup returns CDR1 PRHDT and CDR2 FYEKMQ (reference sequence). The CDR3 has 16 residues. The CDR3 region has the DNA TGTGCCAGCAGCTTAGGGATTAGAGGCATGAACACTGAAGCTTTCTTT. It specifies CASSLGIRGMNTEAFF.